This TCR beta chain comes out of a study of blood T cell repertoires in COVID-19. Germline CDR1 SGHAT, CDR2 FQNNGV. The CDR3 has 16 residues. V gave up 3 bases and J gave up 0 bases, with 12 bases separating them. The authors' processing: From reference gene primer amplification, estimates of nucleated cell counts were derived. Method: immunoSEQ multiplex PCR; TCRdb's copy keeps in-frame clones and lacks some. The D gene and trimming were derived from the DNA, and the V and J assignments and clone size from that table. The table shows 70,000 to 75,000 clones, with 90% occurring only once. V usage is TRBV11-2 and J usage is TRBJ1-3; D is unresolved. The source material was peripheral blood. The TCR was taken from a woman under 30 with acute or convalescent COVID-19. For the CDR3, the DNA is TGTGCCAGCAGCTTCAGTCCTACTAGCTCTGGAAACACCATATATTTT. Translated: CASSFSPTSSGNTIYF.